Below are 5 T cell receptor beta chains sequenced from a single sample in a study of CDR3 diversity in severe acne. Each CDR3 protein gets one entry after TCRdb re-called the PCR reads with MiXCR. Of roughly 100,000 distinct CDR3 sequences in the sample, approximately 47% were seen once. The sequenced material came from blood. These receptors originate from a male donor with acne.

This sequence joins TRBV28 and TRBJ2-7, with 8 bases identical to TRBD2. CDR3 length equals 16 residues. The trim removed 3 bases at V and 5 bases at J, leaving 12 bases unmatched. Germline V CDR1 and CDR2: MDHEN, SYDVKM. The CDR3, as DNA: TGTGCCAGCAGTTTCCGGCGGACTAGCATGTTCCACGAGCAGTACTTC. The encoded protein is CASSFRRTSMFHEQYF.

This clonotype was detected once. The conserved phenylalanine or tryptophan is not found at the CDR3 terminus, so this likely reflects a read error. The chain has TRBV15 and TRBJ2-5; TRBD1 matches 9 bases. This CDR3 is 15 amino acids long. CDR1 is LNHNV, CDR2 YYDKDF, per germline (reference sequence). J lost 1 base, V lost 3 bases, and 3 bases had no gene match. This CDR3 reads CATSRDRGTQETQYP. The CDR3 DNA sequence: TGTGCCACCAGCAGGGACAGGGGTACCCAAGAGACCCAGTACCCC.

This chain uses TRBV7-4 with TRBJ1-4; perhaps TRBD1 as D (6 bases). The CDR3 runs 14 residues. V was cut by 0 bases and J by 12 bases, with 14 bases left in between. The germline gives CDR1 SGHVT, CDR2 SQSDAQ. The CDR3 region has the DNA TGTGCCAGCAGCTTAGCAGGGGGAGAAGAAGAACTGTTTTTT. Residues: CASSLAGGEEELFF.

This clonotype was recorded many times. CDR3 bases: TGTGCCAGCAGTTTAACAGGGGACAGGGCTTTCTTT. It translates to CASSLTGDRAFF. The V and J genes are TRBV6-5 and TRBJ1-1; 8 bases are a match to TRBD1. The CDR3 totals 12 residues. Trimming removed 4 bases from V and 11 bases from J; junction bases left unmatched: 6. Germline CDR1 reads MNHEY; CDR2 reads SVGAGI.

The V and J genes are TRBV5-4 and TRBJ2-7, with TRBD1 matching 10 bases. In germline, CDR1 is SGHNT, CDR2 YYREEE (reference sequence). This CDR3 is built from 14 residues. Unmatched junction bases numbered 5, after V lost 4 bases and J lost 4 bases. The CDR3 region has the DNA TGTGCCAGCAGCCCCGGGACAGGGGTTTACGAGCAGTACTTC. It encodes CASSPGTGVYEQYF.